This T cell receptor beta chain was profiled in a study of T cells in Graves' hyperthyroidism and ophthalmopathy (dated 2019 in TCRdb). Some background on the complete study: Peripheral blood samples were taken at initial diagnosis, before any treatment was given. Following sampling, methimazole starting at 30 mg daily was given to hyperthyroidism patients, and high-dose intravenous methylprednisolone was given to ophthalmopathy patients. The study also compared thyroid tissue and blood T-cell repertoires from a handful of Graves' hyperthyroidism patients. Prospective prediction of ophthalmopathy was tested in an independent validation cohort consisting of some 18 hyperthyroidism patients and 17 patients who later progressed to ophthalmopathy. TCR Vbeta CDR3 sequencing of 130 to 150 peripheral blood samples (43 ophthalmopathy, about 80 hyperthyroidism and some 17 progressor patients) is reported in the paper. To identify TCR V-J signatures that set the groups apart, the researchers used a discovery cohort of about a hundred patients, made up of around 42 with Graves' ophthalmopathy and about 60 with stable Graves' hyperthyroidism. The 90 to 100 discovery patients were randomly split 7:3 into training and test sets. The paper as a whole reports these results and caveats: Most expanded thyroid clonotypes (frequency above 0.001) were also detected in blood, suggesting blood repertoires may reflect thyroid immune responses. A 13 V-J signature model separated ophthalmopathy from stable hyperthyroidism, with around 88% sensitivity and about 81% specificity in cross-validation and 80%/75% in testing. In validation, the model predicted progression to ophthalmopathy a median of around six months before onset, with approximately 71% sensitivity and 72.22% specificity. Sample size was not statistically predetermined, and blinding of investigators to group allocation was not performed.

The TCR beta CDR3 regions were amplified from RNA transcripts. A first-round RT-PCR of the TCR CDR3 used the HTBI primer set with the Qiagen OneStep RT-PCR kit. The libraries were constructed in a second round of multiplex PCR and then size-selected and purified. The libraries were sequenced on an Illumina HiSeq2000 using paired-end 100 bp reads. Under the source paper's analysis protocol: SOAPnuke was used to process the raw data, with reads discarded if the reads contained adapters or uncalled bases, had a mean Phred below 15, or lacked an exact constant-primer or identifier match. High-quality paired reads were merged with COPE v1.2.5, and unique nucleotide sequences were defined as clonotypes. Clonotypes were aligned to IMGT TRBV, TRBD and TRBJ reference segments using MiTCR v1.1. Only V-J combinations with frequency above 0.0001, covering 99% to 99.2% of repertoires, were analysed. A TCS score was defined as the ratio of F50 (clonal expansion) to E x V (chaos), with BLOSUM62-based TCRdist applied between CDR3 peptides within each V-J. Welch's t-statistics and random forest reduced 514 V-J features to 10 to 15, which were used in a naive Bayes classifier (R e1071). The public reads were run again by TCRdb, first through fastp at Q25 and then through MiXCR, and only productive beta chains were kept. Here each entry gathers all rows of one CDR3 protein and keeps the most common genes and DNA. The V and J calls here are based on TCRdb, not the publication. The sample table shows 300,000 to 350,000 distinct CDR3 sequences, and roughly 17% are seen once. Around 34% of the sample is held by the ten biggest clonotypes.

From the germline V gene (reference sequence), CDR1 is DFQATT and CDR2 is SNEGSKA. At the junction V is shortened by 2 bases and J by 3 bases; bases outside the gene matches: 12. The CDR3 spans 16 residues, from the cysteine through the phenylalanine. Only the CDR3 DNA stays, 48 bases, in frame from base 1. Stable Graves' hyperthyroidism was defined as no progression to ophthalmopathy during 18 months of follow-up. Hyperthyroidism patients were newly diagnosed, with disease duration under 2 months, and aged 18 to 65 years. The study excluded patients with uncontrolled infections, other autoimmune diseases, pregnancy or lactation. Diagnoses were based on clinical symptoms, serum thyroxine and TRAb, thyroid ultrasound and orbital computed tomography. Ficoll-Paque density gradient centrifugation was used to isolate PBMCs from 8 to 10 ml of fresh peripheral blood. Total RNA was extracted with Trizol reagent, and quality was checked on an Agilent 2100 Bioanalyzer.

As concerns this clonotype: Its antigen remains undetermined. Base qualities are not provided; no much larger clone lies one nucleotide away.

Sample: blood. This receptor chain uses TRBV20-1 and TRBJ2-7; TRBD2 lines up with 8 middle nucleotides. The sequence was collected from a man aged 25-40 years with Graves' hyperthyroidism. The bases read TGCAGTGCTAGAAAATGGGTAGCGGGAAATCTCTACGAGCAGTACTTC. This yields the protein CSARKWVAGNLYEQYF.